The 17 T cell receptor beta chains given below trace back to one sample, sequenced in a study of response to subunit inactivated influenza vaccine. TCRdb reprocessed the RT-PCR reads with MiXCR, giving one entry per CDR3 protein. The sample includes 250,000 to 350,000 distinct CDR3 sequences, approximately 20% of them seen just once. This specimen consisted of PBMCs from blood, obtained approximately 20 months after vaccination. The receptors shown here come from a man aged 50-75 years who received an inactivated influenza vaccine.

The rearrangement joins TRBV2 to TRBJ1-4, with no clear D. CDR1 and CDR2 from the germline V gene are SNHLY and FYNNEI. The CDR3 spans 14 residues. Deletions cut 1 base from V and 6 bases from J, with 9 bases between. CDR3 sequence: CASSEDRADEKLFF. The CDR3 bases are TGTGCCAGCAGTGAAGACCGTGCGGATGAAAAACTGTTTTTT.

J is TRBJ1-6 and V is TRBV18, with D hard to call. CDR3 length equals 15 residues. The germline gives CDR1 KGHSH, CDR2 LQKENI. Trimming stripped 3 bases from V and 10 bases from J, with 16 bases between. CDR3 coding DNA: TGTGCCAGCTCACCGTCTGCAGGCCGGAACTCACCCCTCCACTTT. Amino acid sequence: CASSPSAGRNSPLHF.

In its sample, this clonotype was seen many times. The V gene is TRBV11-2, the J gene TRBJ2-2, with 9 bases identical to TRBD1. Trimming removed 5 bases from V and 8 bases from J; junction bases left unmatched: 12. In germline, CDR1 is SGHAT, CDR2 FQNNGV. The CDR3 totals 16 residues. The CDR3 DNA follows: TGTGCCAGCAGCCTCCTTCCGGGACAGGGTGGTGGGGAGCTGTTTTTT. This encodes CASSLLPGQGGGELFF. The variable domain in full, completed from reference TRBV11-2 and TRBJ2-2, reads EAGVAQSPRYKIIEKRQSVAFWCNPISGHATLYWYQQILGQGPKLLIQFQNNGVVDDSQLPKDRFSAERLKGVDSTLKIQPAKLEDSAVYLCASSLLPGQGGGELFFGEGSRLTVL.

The CDR3 spells CASSRVQSSYNEQFF. The CDR3 nucleotides read TGTGCCAGCAGCCGCGTCCAATCCTCCTACAATGAGCAGTTCTTC. This chain connects TRBV7-9 to TRBJ2-1; no definite D call. This CDR3 has 15 amino acids. V lost 5 bases and J lost 0, with 11 bases in between. Germline assignment: CDR1 SEHNR and CDR2 FQNEAQ (reference sequence).

The genes are TRBV11-2 and TRBJ2-3, with TRBD1 matching 7 bases. The CDR3 covers 17 residues. CDR1 is SGHAT and CDR2 is FQNNGV in the germline V gene. V was pared by 5 bases and J by 2 bases, with 13 bases of the junction left unmatched. The CDR3 is CASSPGTDPYYTDTQYF. In nucleotides, the CDR3 is TGTGCCAGCAGCCCCGGGACAGACCCATATTACACAGATACGCAGTATTTT.

This clonotype was detected ten times or more. V and J are TRBV5-1 and TRBJ2-2, with D maybe TRBD1 (5 bases). Germline V gene data show CDR1 as SGHRS and CDR2 as YFSETQ. There are 16 residues in the CDR3. V was trimmed by 2 bases and J by 0 bases, leaving 11 bases between them. CDR3 nucleotides: TGCGCCAGCAGCTTTTCGACAGTTGCGAACACCGGGGAGCTGTTTTTT. Translation: CASSFSTVANTGELFF.

With respect to this clonotype: A junction boundary mismatches the germline segment, possibly from a read error. The chain joins TRBV12-3 or TRBV12-4 to TRBJ2-1; 12 positions agree with TRBD2. The CDR3 length is 16 residues. As DNA, the CDR3 is TGTGCCAGCAGTTCATCTAGCGGGAGGGCTTACAGTGAGCAGTTCTTC. This codes for CASSSSSGRAYSEQFF.

This clonotype has a handful of counts. The J gene is TRBJ1-2, the V gene TRBV12-3 or TRBV12-4; TRBD1 matches 8 bases. With 6 bases clipped from V and 7 bases from J, the junction kept 7 bases outside the gene matches. CDR3 length: 13 amino acids. The CDR3 DNA reads TGTGCCAGCAGATCTCAGGGGGCGAGTGGCTACACCTTC. Amino acid sequence: CASRSQGASGYTF.

This chain connects TRBV20-1 to TRBJ1-2; TRBD1 might be the D (6 bases). V dropped 6 bases and J dropped 6 bases, with 17 bases sitting between them. The CDR3 contains 13 residues. CDR1 and CDR2 (germline): DFQATT, SNEGSKA (reference sequence). The CDR3 reads CSATTQGVDGYTF. The CDR3 coding sequence is TGCAGTGCAACCACACAGGGAGTTGATGGCTACACCTTC.

This clonotype was seen more than once but under ten times. The V and J genes are TRBV28 and TRBJ1-5, with 9 nucleotides matching TRBD1. The CDR3 is made up of 15 amino acids. Trimming removed 6 bases from V and 3 bases from J; junction bases left unmatched: 6. Germline V lookup: CDR1 MDHEN, CDR2 SYDVKM. The CDR3 is CASRGQGWYNQPQHF. The CDR3 region has the DNA TGTGCCAGCAGGGGACAGGGATGGTACAATCAGCCCCAGCATTTT.

This clonotype was counted between two and nine times. V usage is TRBV3-1 and J usage is TRBJ2-7, with D possibly being TRBD1 (5 bases). Trimming left V 1 base short and J 7 bases short, with 11 bases between. This CDR3 has 13 residues. Germline V CDR1 and CDR2: LGHDT, YNNKEL (reference sequence). The CDR3 nucleotides read TGTGCCAGCAGCCAAGTGGGGCGGTCTGAGCAGTACTTC. Its protein product is CASSQVGRSEQYF.

The rearrangement uses TRBV4-1 and TRBJ1-2, with 9 bases that match TRBD1. V trimming: 3 bases; J trimming: 5 bases; junction bases outside the gene matches: 7. The CDR3 spans 15 residues. CDR1 and CDR2 from the germline V gene are MGHRA and YSYEKL. The DNA for the CDR3 is TGCGCCAGCAGCCAGAACCCGGGACAGGGATATGGCTACACCTTC. Protein product: CASSQNPGQGYGYTF.

The chain links TRBV5-5 to TRBJ2-2, with 9 bases lining up with TRBD1. The CDR3 runs to 15 residues. Germline V CDR1 and CDR2: SGHKS, YYEKEE (reference sequence). Germline trimming cut 3 bases from V and 6 bases from J; bases unmatched to any gene: 6. The DNA of the CDR3 is TGTGCCAGCAGCTCTCCGGGACAGGGAGCCGGGGAGCTGTTTTTT. Protein sequence: CASSSPGQGAGELFF.

This clonotype has a count of ten or more. This chain connects TRBV12-3 or TRBV12-4 to TRBJ1-3, with D perhaps TRBD1 (6 bases). CDR3 size: 13 residues. Trimming removed 11 bases at V and 0 bases at J, with 11 bases between. Written as DNA, the CDR3 is TGTGCCCTGGCCAGGGGCTCTGGAAACACCATATATTTT. It specifies CALARGSGNTIYF.

This clonotype was picked up a small number of times. The CDR3 protein is CASSSIQGVGTEAFF. In nucleotides, the CDR3 is TGCGCCAGCAGCTCAATACAGGGAGTCGGCACTGAAGCTTTCTTT. The chain recombines TRBV5-1 with TRBJ1-1, with D tentatively TRBD1 (6 bases). The CDR3 is 15 residues long. V was clipped by 3 bases and J by 4 bases, with 16 bases between them. The germline V gene encodes CDR1 SGHRS and CDR2 YFSETQ.

Many counts were recorded for this clonotype. V is TRBV4-1 and J is TRBJ1-1; tentatively, D is TRBD1 (5 bases). Germline CDR1 MGHRA, CDR2 YSYEKL. The CDR3 consists of 14 residues. Trimming shortened V by 5 bases and J by 4 bases, and 14 bases separated the two germline ends. This CDR3 reads CASSAQTGVTEAFF. The CDR3, as DNA: TGCGCCAGCAGCGCCCAAACGGGGGTCACTGAAGCTTTCTTT.

The gene calls are TRBV20-1 and TRBJ1-3; D is unclear. Germline V gene data show CDR1 as DFQATT and CDR2 as SNEGSKA (reference sequence). The CDR3 runs to 14 residues. V lost 3 bases, J lost 5 bases, and 14 bases lay in between. CDR3 in amino acids: CSARSSGPRNTIYF. CDR3 coding DNA: TGCAGTGCTAGGTCATCCGGGCCCAGAAACACCATATATTTT.